This T cell receptor (beta chain) was captured by sequencing in a study of human T cells and chemical hapten exposure (dated by TCRdb to the early 2020s). Notes on the research overall: For sensitization, 2% DPC in acetone was applied to a 2 cm by 2 cm area of upper inner arm skin. Patients additionally received weekly therapeutic DPC doses to the scalp throughout the approximately 24-week study period. Patch testing was performed on the upper back with Finn chambers containing 0.01% DPC, and the patch tests were scored after 6 days according to International Contact Dermatitis Research Group standards. The mostly female patient cohort included alopecia areata with under or over 50% scalp involvement, alopecia totalis and alopecia universalis. The libraries were sequenced as a pool, and the TCR yield per sample differed mostly because of small variations in library volumes within the pool. In alopecia patients, the study followed how the peripheral blood TCR repertoire changed in vivo over primary and secondary sensitization to diphenylcyclopropenone (DPC), a hapten. Blood was sampled from patients pre-sensitization (week 0) and at 2, 6 and about 24 weeks after DPC sensitization. For TCR sequencing, blood came from 25 to 35 alopecia patients at anywhere from one to four time points (pre-sensitization, 2, 6 and 24 weeks). The research as a whole found: After repeated subsampling, the strength of the expansion versus patch-test correlation and the threshold at which it became significant changed. Compared with pre-sensitization or healthy control sets, expanded TCRs formed significantly more large CDR3 similarity clusters, which is consistent with antigen-driven responses. Patch test score was positively correlated with the number of PT1 expanded TCRs, with significance at thresholds 8, 16 and 32 but not at 4. Alopecia, a presumed autoimmune disease, was present in all patients, so the immune response of the patients might differ from that of healthy individuals. The number of TCRs above 1 in 1000 frequency did not change with DPC sensitization; there was no evidence of global repertoire structure alterations.

Library preparation was by RACE. Sequencing used a NextSeq 500. During library preparation, unique molecular identifiers were attached to individual cDNA molecules so that TCRs could be counted in a quantitative, reproducible way. Each blood RNA sample was used to sequence both TCR alpha and TCR beta chains. The original methods were these. Samples had a median of roughly 91,000 TCRs, with a range from roughly 20,000 to 690,600. The Decombinator software suite was used to annotate V, J and CDR3 in the TCR reads. To make PS versus PT1 abundance plots, every sample was subsampled to the same number of TCRs (28,000). TCRs were defined as expanded if absent before sensitization and observed at least eight times at the 2-week time point. The public reads were reanalyzed by TCRdb: fastp trimming at Q25, MiXCR alignment, in-frame beta chains only. All rows with the same CDR3 protein become a single entry with the most common DNA and genes. The V and J calls shown here were made by TCRdb, not taken from the authors' results. A total of approximately 350,000 distinct CDR3 sequences appear in this sample, approximately 6.9% of them only once. The ten largest make up around 8.4% of the sample.

Measured from the cysteine to the phenylalanine, the CDR3 is 11 residues long. Only the CDR3 part of the read is kept: 33 bases, read in frame from the first base. V drops 5 bases and J drops 2 bases, leaving 4 bases in between. This specimen's time point label, per the study, means: patch test 1, 2 weeks after DPC sensitization. The sample's treatment or condition label is to be understood as: therapeutic diphenylcyclopropenone sensitization with weekly scalp DPC. At each patch-test visit, blood was drawn before the patch test was applied. To be eligible, patients had to be aged 18 to 70, diagnosed with alopecia and judged suitable for DPC therapy, while pregnant patients were excluded. Unfractionated whole blood was collected in Tempus Blood RNA tubes, and total RNA was extracted from that blood. In this sample, this clonotype turned up many times. No cognate antigen has been identified for it. The record has no base qualities; no much larger clone is one base away.

The specimen comprised whole blood, sampled in connection with sensitization to the hapten diphenylcyclopropenone (DPC). This receptor was obtained from a woman between 18 and 29 years old with alopecia areata. Some clones in this sample may be carry-over from other donors' samples. The rearrangement joined TRBV12-3 or TRBV12-4 to TRBJ2-7; the D segment cannot be called with confidence. The DNA is TGTGCCAGCAGTCGCGCCTACGAGCAGTACTTC. Translated, this is CASSRAYEQYF.